The clone carrying this T cell receptor beta chain was observed many times. The sample originates from a study of blood T cells in healthy people across ages. Looking at the study overall: Template switching captured about one barcoded beta molecule per two T cells.

The germline CDR1 and CDR2 sequences are SQVTM and ANQGSEA. Trimming took off 0 bases at V and 12 bases at J, with 12 bases between the two ends. This CDR3 contains 12 residues. Per sample, a minimum of 6 million PBMCs were isolated. It was with a sample-barcoded 5' primer and a J-beta primer mix that a second PCR of roughly 7 to 11 cycles was run. The template-switch adaptor was a 5' adaptor with 12 random nucleotides. It tagged each cDNA molecule. TCRdb analysed the 5' RACE reads with MiXCR anew, one entry per CDR3 protein. The profile shows fewer than 2,000,000 distinct CDR3 sequences, around 35% of them singletons.

The J gene is TRBJ2-1, the V gene TRBV29-1; no clear D. The source is a woman between 25 and 40 years old in good health. The sequencing sample was made of blood. This CDR3 is CSVEDHRPGQFF. CDR3 in DNA: TGCAGCGTTGAAGATCACCGGCCTGGGCAGTTCTTC.